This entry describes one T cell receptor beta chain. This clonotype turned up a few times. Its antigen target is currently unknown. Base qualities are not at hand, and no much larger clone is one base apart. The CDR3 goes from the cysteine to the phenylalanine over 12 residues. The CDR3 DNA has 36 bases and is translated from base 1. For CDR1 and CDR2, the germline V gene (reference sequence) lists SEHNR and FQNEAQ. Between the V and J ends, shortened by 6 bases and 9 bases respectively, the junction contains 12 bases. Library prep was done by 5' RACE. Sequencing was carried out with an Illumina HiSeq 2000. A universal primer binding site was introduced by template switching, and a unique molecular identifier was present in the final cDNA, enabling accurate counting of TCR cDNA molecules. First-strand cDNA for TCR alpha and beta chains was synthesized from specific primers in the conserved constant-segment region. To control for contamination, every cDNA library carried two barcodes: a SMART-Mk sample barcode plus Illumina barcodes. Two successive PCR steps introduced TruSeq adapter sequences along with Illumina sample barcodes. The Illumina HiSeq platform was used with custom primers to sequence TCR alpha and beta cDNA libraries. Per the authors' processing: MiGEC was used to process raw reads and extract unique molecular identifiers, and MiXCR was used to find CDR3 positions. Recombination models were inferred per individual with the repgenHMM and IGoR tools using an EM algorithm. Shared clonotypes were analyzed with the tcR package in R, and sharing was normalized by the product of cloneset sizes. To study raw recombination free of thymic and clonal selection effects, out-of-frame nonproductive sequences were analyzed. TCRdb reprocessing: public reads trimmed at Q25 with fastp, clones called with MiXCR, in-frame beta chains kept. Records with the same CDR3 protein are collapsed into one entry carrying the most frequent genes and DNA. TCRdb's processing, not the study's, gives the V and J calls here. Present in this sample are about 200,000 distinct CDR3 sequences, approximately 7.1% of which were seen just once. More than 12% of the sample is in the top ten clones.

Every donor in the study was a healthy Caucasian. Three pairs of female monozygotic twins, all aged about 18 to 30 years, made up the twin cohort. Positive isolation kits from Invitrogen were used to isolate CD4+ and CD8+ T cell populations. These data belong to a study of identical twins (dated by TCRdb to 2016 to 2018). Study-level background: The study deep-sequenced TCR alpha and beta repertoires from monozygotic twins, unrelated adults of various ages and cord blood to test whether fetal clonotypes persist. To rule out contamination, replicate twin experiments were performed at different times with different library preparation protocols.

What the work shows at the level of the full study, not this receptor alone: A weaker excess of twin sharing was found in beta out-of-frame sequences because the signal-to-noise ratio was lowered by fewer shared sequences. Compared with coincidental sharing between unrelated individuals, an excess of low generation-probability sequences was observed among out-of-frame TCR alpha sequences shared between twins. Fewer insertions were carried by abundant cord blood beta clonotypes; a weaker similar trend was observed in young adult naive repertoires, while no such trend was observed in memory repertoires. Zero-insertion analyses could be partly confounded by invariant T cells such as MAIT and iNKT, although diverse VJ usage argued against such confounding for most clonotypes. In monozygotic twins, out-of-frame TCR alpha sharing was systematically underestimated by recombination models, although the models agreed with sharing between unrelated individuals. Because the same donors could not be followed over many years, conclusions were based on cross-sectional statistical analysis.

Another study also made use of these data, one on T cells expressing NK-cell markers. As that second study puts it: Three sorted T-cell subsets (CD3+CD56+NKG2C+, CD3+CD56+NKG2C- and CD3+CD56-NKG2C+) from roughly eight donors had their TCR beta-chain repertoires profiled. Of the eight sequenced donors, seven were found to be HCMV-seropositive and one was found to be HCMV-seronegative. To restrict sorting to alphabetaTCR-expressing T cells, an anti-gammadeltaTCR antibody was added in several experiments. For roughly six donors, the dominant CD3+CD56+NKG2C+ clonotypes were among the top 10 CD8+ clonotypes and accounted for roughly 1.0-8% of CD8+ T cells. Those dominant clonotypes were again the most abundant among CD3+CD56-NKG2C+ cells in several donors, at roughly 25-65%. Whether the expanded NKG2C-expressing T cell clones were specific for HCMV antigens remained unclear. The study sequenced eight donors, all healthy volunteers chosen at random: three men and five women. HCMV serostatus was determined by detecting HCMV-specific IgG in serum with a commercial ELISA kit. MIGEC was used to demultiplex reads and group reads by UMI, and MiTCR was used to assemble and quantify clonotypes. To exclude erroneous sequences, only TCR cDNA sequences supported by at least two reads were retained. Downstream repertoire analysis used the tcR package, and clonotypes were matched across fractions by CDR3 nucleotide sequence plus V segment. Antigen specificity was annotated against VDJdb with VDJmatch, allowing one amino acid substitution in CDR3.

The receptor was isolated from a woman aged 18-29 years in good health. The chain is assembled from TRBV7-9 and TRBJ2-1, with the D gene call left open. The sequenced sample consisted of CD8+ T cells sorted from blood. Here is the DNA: TGTGCCAGCAGTGAGACTCGCCGTGAGCAGTTCTTC. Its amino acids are CASSETRREQFF.